This T cell receptor (beta chain) was sequenced for a study of blood T cell repertoires in COVID-19 (dated by TCRdb to the early 2020s). A note on the overall study: The collaborator samples originated in the United States, Italy and Spain and spanned the acute and convalescent phases of COVID-19. The prospective study material was composed of cDNA or gDNA derived from T cells, B-cell-depleted T cells, or PBMCs. The dataset comprised deeply sampled blood TCRbeta repertoires from subjects exposed to, actively infected with, or recovered from COVID-19. The repertoires were released in a freely available public database intended as a resource for research on the immune response to SARS-CoV-2. The samples were drawn from the first 160 participants of the ongoing ImmuneRACE study and from 1,254 subjects provided by 6 global collaborators. Nearly every sample came with metadata listing a de-identified subject ID, COVID-19 status, age in years and sex. Where available, HLA class I and class II types were obtained from metadata supplied by the sample provider rather than from assay-based typing. Study-wide conclusions, independent of this receptor: The amount of clinical and demographic metadata varied by source and participant and was provided uncurated.

On this clone: Its antigen is still unknown. No base-level quality is on record; no much larger clone is a single base apart.

TCRbeta CDR3 regions were amplified from genomic DNA using the immunoSEQ Assay, a bias-controlled multiplex PCR. Per the authors' processing: Nucleated cell counts per sample were estimated from amplification of reference gene primers within the assay. Sequence reads were collapsed and filtered to measure the absolute abundance of every unique TCRbeta CDR3 rearrangement. For each sample, productive Simpson clonality was calculated by taking the square root of Simpson's diversity index across productive rearrangements. TCRdb limited this immuneACCESS table to in-frame rearrangements with V and J called. A share of clones is missing; checked studies link under half to unresolved V genes, and the rest is unexplained. D and trimming come from the DNA, and the V and J calls and clone size come from that table. The sample contains tens of thousands of clones, approximately 90% of them found a single time. The top ten clones comprise 9.2% of the sample.

Deletion took 7 bases off V and 4 bases off J, with a span of 25 bases between the germline ends. The germline V gene yields SGHRS for CDR1 and YFSETQ for CDR2. The CDR3 spans 17 residues, from the cysteine through the phenylalanine. The entry retains the CDR3 DNA only, 51 bases that are in frame from base 1. Collaborating institutions collected whole blood in K2EDTA tubes following their own protocols. For TCRbeta analysis, collaborators shipped samples as frozen whole blood, isolated PBMCs, or DNA extracted from either of those sample types. What was sequenced was peripheral blood. This sequence uses TRBV5-1 and TRBJ2-3; tentative D gene TRBD1, with 6 bases matching. This TCR was sampled from a man in his fifties or sixties with active COVID-19. The CDR3 protein sequence reads: CASSTSEQGPSPDTQYF. In nucleotide form, the sequence is TGCGCCAGCTCGACGTCGGAACAGGGTCCTTCCCCAGATACGCAGTATTTT.